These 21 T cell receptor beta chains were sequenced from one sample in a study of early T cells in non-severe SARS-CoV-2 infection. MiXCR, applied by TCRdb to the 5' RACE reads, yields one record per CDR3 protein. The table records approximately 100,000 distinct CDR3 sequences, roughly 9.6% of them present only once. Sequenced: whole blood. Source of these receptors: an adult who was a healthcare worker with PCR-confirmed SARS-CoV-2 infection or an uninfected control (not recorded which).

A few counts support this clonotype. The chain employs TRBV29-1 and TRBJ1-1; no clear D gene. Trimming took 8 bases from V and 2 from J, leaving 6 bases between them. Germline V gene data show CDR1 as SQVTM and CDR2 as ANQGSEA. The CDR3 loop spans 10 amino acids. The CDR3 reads CSTGNTEAFF. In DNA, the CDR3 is TGCAGCACGGGCAACACTGAAGCTTTCTTT.

The CDR3 is CASSLPSSYEQYF. As DNA, the CDR3 is TGTGCCAGCAGCTTGCCCTCCTCCTACGAGCAGTACTTC. The V and J genes are TRBV5-4 and TRBJ2-7; no definite D call. V shed 1 base and J shed 0 bases, with 5 bases lying between them. The length of the CDR3 is 13 residues. Per germline, CDR1 SGHNT and CDR2 YYREEE (reference sequence). Full variable domain (remainder filled in from reference TRBV5-4 and TRBJ2-7): ETGVTQSPTHLIKTRGQQVTLRCSSQSGHNTVSWYQQALGQGPQFIFQYYREEENGRGNFPPRFSGLQFPNYSSELNVNALELDDSALYLCASSLPSSYEQYFGPGTRLTVT.

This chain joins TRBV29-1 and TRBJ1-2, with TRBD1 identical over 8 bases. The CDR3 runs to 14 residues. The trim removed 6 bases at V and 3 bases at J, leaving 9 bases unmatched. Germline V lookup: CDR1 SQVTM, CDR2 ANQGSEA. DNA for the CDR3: TGCAGCGTCCCAGGGGGCTCCTGGGACTATGGCTACACCTTC. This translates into CSVPGGSWDYGYTF. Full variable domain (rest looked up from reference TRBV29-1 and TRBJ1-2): SAVISQKPSRDICQRGTSLTIQCQVDSQVTMMFWYRQQPGQSLTLIATANQGSEATYESGFVIDKFPISRPNLTFSTLTVSNMSPEDSSIYLCSVPGGSWDYGYTFGSGTRLTVV.

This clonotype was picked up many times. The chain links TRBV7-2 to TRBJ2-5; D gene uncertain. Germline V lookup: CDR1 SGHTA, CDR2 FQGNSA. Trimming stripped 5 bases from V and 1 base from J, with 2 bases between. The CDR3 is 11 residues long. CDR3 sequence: CASSIQETQYF. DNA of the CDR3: TGTGCCAGCAGCATCCAAGAGACCCAGTACTTC.

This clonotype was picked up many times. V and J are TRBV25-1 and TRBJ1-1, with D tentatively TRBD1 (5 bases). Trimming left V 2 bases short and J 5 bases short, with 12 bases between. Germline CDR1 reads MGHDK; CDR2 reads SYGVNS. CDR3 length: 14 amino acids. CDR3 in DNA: TGTGCCAGCAGTGAAGGAGAAGGGGAGACTGAAGCTTTCTTT. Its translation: CASSEGEGETEAFF.

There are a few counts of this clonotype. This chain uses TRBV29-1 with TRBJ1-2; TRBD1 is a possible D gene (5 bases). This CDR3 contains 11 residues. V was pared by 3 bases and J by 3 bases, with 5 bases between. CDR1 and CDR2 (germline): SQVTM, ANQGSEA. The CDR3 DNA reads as TGCAGCGTTGACAGGGACTATGGCTACACCTTC. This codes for CSVDRDYGYTF.

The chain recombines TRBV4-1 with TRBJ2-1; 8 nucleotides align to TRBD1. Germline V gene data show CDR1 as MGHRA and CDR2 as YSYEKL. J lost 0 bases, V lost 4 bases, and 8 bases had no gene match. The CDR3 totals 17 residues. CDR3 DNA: TGCGCCAGCAGCCGGGGACAGGCTCGGAGCTCCTACAATGAGCAGTTCTTC. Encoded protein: CASSRGQARSSYNEQFF.

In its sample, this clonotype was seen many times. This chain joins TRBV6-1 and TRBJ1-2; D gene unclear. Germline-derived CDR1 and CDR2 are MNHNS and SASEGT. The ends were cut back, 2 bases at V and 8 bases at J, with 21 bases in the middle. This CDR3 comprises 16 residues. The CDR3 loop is CASSERPPPLDRGYTF. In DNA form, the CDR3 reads TGTGCCAGCAGTGAACGGCCTCCCCCACTTGATCGAGGCTACACCTTC.

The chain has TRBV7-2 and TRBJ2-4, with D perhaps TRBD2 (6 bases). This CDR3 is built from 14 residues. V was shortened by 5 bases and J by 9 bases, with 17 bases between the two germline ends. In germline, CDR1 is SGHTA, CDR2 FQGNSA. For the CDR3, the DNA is TGTGCCAGCAGCCCCCTCGCGGGGCGAGGCATTCAGTACTTC. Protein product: CASSPLAGRGIQYF.

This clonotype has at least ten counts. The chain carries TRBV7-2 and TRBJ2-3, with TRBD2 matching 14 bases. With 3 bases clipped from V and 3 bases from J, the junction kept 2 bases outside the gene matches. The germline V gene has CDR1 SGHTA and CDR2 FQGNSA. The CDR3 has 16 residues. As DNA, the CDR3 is TGTGCCAGCAGCTTCGGACTAGCGGGGGGTACAGATACGCAGTATTTT. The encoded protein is CASSFGLAGGTDTQYF.

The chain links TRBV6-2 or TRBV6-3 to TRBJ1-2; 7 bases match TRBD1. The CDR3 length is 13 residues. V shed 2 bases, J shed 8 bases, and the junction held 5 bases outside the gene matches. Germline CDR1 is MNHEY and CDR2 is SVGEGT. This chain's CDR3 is CASSYGQVDGYTF. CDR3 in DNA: TGTGCCAGCAGTTACGGACAGGTTGACGGCTACACCTTC.

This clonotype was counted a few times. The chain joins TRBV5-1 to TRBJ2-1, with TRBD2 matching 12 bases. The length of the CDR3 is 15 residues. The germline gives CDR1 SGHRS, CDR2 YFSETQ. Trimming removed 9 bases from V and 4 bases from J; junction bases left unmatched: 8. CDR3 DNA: TGCGCCACCTCCACCGGACTAGCGGGGTACAATGAGCAGTTCTTC. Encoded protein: CATSTGLAGYNEQFF.

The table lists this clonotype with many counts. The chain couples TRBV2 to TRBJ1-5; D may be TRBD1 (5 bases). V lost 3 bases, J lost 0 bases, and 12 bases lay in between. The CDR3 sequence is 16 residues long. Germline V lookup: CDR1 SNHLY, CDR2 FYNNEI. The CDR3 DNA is TGTGCCAGCAGTGAGAGACAGCACGTTAGCAATCAGCCCCAGCATTTT. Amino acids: CASSERQHVSNQPQHF. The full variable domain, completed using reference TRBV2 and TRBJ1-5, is EPEVTQTPSHQVTQMGQEVILRCVPISNHLYFYWYRQILGQKVEFLVSFYNNEISEKSEIFDDQFSVERPDGSNFTLKIRSTKLEDSAMYFCASSERQHVSNQPQHFGDGTRLSIL.

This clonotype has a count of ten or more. The CDR3 DNA reads as TGTGCCAGCAGCGCTCTAGGGTCCGGCACTGAAGCTTTCTTT. This sequence encodes CASSALGSGTEAFF. This sequence joins TRBV9 and TRBJ1-1, with D hard to call. In germline, CDR1 is SGDLS, CDR2 YYNGEE. The CDR3 contains 14 residues. The V and J ends lost 3 bases and 4 bases respectively, with 13 bases between them.

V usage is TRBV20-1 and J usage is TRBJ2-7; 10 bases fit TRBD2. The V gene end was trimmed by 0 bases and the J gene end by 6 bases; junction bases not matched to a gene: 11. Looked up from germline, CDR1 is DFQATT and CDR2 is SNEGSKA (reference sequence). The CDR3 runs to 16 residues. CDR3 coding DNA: TGCAGTGCTAGAGAAGGGTGGCTAGCGGGAGTGGGCGAGCAGTACTTC. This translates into CSAREGWLAGVGEQYF.

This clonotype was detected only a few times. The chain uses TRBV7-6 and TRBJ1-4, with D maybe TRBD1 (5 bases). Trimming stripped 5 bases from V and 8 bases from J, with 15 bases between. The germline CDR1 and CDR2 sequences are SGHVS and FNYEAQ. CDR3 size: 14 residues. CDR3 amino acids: CASSTAQGREKLFF. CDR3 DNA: TGTGCCAGCAGCACCGCCCAGGGTCGGGAAAAACTGTTTTTT.

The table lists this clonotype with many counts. The CDR3: CASSSDRGLRSPLHF. In nucleotides, the CDR3 is TGTGCCAGCAGCTCGGACAGGGGCCTCCGTTCACCCCTCCACTTT. V is TRBV7-9 and J is TRBJ1-6, with 9 bases matching TRBD1. The V segment lost 4 bases and the J segment 9 bases; nucleotides outside the gene matches: 7. This CDR3 has 15 amino acids. Germline-derived CDR1 and CDR2 are SEHNR and FQNEAQ (reference sequence).

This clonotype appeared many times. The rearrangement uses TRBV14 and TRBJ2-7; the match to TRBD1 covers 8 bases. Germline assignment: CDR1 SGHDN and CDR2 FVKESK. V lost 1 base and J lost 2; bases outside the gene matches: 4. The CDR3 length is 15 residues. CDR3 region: CASSQGQGRAYEQYF. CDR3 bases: TGTGCCAGCAGCCAAGGACAGGGGCGCGCCTACGAGCAGTACTTC.

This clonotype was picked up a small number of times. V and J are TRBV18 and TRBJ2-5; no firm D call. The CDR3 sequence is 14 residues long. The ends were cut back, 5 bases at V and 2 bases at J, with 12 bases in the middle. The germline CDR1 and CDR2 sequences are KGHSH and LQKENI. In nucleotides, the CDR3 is TGTGCCAGCTCAGCAATACAGAGTCAAGAGACCCAGTACTTC. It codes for CASSAIQSQETQYF.

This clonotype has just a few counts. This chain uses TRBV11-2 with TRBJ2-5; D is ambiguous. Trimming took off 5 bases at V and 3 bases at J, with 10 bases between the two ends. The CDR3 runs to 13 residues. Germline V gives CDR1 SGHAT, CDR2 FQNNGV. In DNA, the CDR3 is TGTGCCAGCAGCCCTCTCCAGGAAGAGACCCAGTACTTC. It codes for CASSPLQEETQYF.

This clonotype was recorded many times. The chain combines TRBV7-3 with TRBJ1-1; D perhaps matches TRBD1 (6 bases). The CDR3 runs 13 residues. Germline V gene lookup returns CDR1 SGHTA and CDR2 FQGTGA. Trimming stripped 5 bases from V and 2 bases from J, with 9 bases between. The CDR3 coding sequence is TGTGCCAGCAGCAGGGGACATAACACTGAAGCTTTCTTT. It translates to CASSRGHNTEAFF. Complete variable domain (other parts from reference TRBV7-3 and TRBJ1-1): GAGVSQTPSNKVTEKGKYVELRCDPISGHTALYWYRQSLGQGPEFLIYFQGTGAADDSGLPNDRFFAVRPEGSVSTLKIQRTERGDSAVYLCASSRGHNTEAFFGQGTRLTVV.